The clone carrying this T cell receptor beta chain was detected a few times. What it recognizes is unknown. CDR1 and CDR2 from the germline V gene are LGHNA and YNFKEQ. Trimming removed 0 bases from V and 5 bases from J, with 10 bases in between. This CDR3 is built from 14 residues. The TCR beta CDR3 regions underwent amplification using RNA transcripts as the source. The study used the HTBI primer set for a first-round RT-PCR of the TCR CDR3. TCRdb fed the multiplex PCR reads into MiXCR, producing one record per CDR3 protein. The data show some 720,000 distinct CDR3 sequences, around 15% seen once. These data come from a study of T cells in Graves' hyperthyroidism and ophthalmopathy. Study-level findings and limits: The model predicted ophthalmopathy a median roughly 6.5 months before onset.

Recently diagnosed hyperthyroidism of less than 2 months' duration affected patients aged 18 to 65. The sequenced sample was blood. The receptor was derived from a man aged 18-30 years with Graves' hyperthyroidism. V usage is TRBV4-2 and J usage is TRBJ1-2; no clear D gene. This CDR3 reads CASSQDRMRYGYTF. CDR3 bases: TGTGCCAGCAGCCAAGATAGGATGAGGTATGGCTACACCTTC.